This T cell receptor beta chain was sequenced in a study of post-analysis software for immune sequencing data. Study summary: Both relapsing-remitting and secondary progressive multiple sclerosis featured among the disease courses, as did progressive-relapsing multiple sclerosis. Regarding the study as a whole: When the samples were clustered directly with F measure, those that had been prepared in the same batch showed strong co-clustering. Included in a set of roughly five TRBV segments more frequent in patients than controls were TRBV5-6, TRBV5-1 and TRBV20-1. Comparison with controls showed significantly lower normalized Chao1 diversity in multiple sclerosis patients.

The length of the CDR3 is 15 residues. Germline-derived CDR1 and CDR2 are KGHDR and SFDVKD. V was pared by 3 bases and J by 0 bases, with 7 bases between. Included in the TCR beta cDNA libraries were unique molecular identifiers. TCRdb re-called the PCR reads with MiXCR, one entry per CDR3 protein. The table shows some 370,000 distinct CDR3 sequences, with approximately 33% occurring only once. Details on this clonotype: The antigen is unknown.

Material for sequencing was blood. The receptor's source is a girl between 5 and 17 years old with multiple sclerosis. This chain joins TRBV24-1 and TRBJ2-2; possibly TRBD2 for D (6 bases). This CDR3 reads CATSDPGANTGELFF. CDR3 coding DNA: TGTGCCACCAGTGATCCGGGGGCGAACACCGGGGAGCTGTTTTTT.